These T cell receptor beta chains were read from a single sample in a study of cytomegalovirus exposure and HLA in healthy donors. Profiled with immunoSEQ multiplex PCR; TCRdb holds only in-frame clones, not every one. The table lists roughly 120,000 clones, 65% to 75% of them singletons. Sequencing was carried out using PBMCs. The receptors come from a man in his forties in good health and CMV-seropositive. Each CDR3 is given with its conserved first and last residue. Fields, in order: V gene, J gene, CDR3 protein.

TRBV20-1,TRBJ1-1,CSARDIPEAFF
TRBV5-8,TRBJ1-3,CASSWTTGNTIYF
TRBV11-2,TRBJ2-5,CASSLGRQDLIQETQYF
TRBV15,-,CATSGTRAYEQYF
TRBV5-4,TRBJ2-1,CASSLAQTSIGSYNEQFF
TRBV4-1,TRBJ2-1,CASSQVAGTLMGNEQFF
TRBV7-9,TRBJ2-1,CASSYRGAGGQNEQFF
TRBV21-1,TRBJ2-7,CASSKRGQGPTYEQYF
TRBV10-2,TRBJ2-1,CASRGRDEQFF
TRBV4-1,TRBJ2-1,CASSQPLSQGNEQFF
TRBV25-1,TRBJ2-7,CASSLSREQYF
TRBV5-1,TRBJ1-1,CASGRQGGTEAFF
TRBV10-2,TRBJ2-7,CASSESKKSGYEQYF
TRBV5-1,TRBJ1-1,CASRAGQTLNTEAFF
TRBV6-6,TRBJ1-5,CASSSPGNNQPQHF
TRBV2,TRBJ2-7,CASSRSSGGQEQYF
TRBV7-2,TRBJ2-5,CASSQTGGAGETQYF
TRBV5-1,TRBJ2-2,CASSLTGTDTGELFF
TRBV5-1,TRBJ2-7,CASSSQQGLGQYF
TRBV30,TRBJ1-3,CAWTLAGGNTIYF
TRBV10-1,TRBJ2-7,CASNGPGQPRGEQYF
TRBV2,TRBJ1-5,CASSLQGNSNQPQHF
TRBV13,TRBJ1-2,CASSLVRVLYGYTF
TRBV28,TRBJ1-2,CASRGTGRYGYTF
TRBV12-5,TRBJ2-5,CASGLVGRETQYF
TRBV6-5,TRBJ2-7,CASSYRQTIYEQYF
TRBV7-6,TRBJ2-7,CASSSNRGPFFEQYF
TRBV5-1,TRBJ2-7,CASSLRGLAYYEQYF
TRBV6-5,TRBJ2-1,CASSTSGGGWNEQFF
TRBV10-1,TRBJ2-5,CASSSSAGETQYF
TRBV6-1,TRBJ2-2,CASSEAPDSTGELFF
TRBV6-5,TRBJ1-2,CASLTSTYGYTF
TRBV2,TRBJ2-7,CASSSHGGAYEQYF
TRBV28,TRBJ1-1,CASISLGRMNTEAFF
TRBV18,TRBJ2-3,CASSPSLTASLAGEWADTQYF
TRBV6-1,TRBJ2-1,CASSEAPTGGNEQFF
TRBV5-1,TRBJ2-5,CASRRDGTGGGETQYF
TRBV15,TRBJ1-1,CATSRDSARRGTEAFF
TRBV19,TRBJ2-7,CASSSSGTGSYEQYF
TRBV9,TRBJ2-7,CASSPGTGGSYEQYF
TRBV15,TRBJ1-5,CATSLGDQPQHF
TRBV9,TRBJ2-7,CASSAQALTYERYF
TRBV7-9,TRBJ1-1,CASSTGTGNTEAFF
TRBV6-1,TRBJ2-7,CASNVRDTLYEQYF
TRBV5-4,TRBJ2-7,CASSSGTGNYEQYF